This T cell receptor beta chain was sequenced in a study of shared clonotypes between healthy human individuals (dated by TCRdb to 2019 to 2021). The study in broad terms: A few men and a couple of women, aged 18 to 49 years, made up the cohort. For each donor, three plates each were used for CD4 naive and CD4 memory, two plates were used for CD8 naive, and one plate was used for CD8 memory. To estimate repertoire size and how much clonotype sharing occurs between individuals, the study deeply sequenced the blood TCR repertoires of about five healthy adults. To increase sequencing depth and limit assay-specific biases, TCR repertoire library preparation and sequencing were carried out by different laboratories using diverse techniques. Per donor, leukapheresis produced somewhere between about 0.8 and 9.5 billion PBMCs.

The V and J ends are trimmed by 0 bases and 2 bases, leaving 8 bases between them. Looking up the germline V gene yields CDR1 LGHNA and CDR2 YSLEER. The CDR3 has 16 amino acids, counting the end cysteine and phenylalanine. Only CDR3 DNA remains: 48 bases, in frame from the first base. Of note for this clone: No cognate antigen has been identified for it. No clone much larger than this one lies a single base away; base qualities are absent.

Overall study outcomes, separate from this receptor: Incomplete sequencing was indicated by rarefaction of sorted-subset datasets, despite the large sequencing depth. The small number of donors limited the genetic and exposure-history diversity represented. Sampling was restricted to blood, and TCR repertoires in tissues likely differ from the TCR repertoires found in blood. Based on pairwise subsampling, the degree of clonotype sharing among donors was expected to be affected by sequencing depth. About 5% of naive CD4, around 3.6% of naive CD8, 2.3% of memory CD4, and roughly 0.4% of memory CD8 clonotypes were shared across several donors. Naive subsets generally had larger estimated clonotype richness than memory subsets did. Compared with non-shared clonotypes, clonotypes shared by all four sorted-subset donors had higher generation probabilities.

TCR CDR3 regions were amplified from genomic DNA by multiplex PCR using the deep immunoSEQ assay. Extracted genomic DNA from each cell subset was distributed evenly across all wells of several immunoSEQ 96-well plates, and each plate was treated as a replicate. For sorted subsets, 150 to 250 ng of genomic DNA, equivalent to around 31,000 T cell genomes, went into each replicate PCR. The purified libraries were quantified using a Qubit 3.0 fluorometer, sized with a Bioanalyzer 2100, and then quantified again using the KAPA Library Quantification kit. A separate single-read 150-cycle Illumina NextSeq 550 flow cell was used to sequence each immunoSEQ 96-well plate. Regarding the original processing steps: The immunoSEQ output contained only junctional sequences without quality scores, so filtering could not match that applied to full-length reads. To assign V/J genes and CDR3, sequences were annotated using PyIR, a Python wrapper for IgBLAST v1.9, with IMGT germline references. Reads were removed for weak V/J assignments (E-value above 1e-6), missing CDR3, stop codons, out-of-frame junctions, or ambiguous translated residues. V3J clonotypes were defined as sequences sharing the same inferred V gene, J gene, and CDR3 amino acid sequence. Percentage overlap between repertoires was calculated by dividing the number of shared unique clonotypes by the size of the smaller repertoire. Three approaches were used to assess repertoire richness: RTK rarefaction, the Chao1 estimator, and Recon v2.1 estimates of unobserved clonotypes. OLGA was used to compute generation probabilities for all TCRbeta clonotypes that the gDNA method yielded from a few donors. Entries here come from immuneACCESS through TCRdb and include only in-frame sequences with V and J called. Some clones fail to appear in such tables; in the studies checked, an unresolved V gene covers under half of the shortfall, and the cause of the remainder is unknown. V, J and clone size reflect that table, while D and trimming were determined from the DNA. The sample yields roughly 2.1 million clones; 85% to 95% were counted once. The ten largest make up around 1.7% of the sample.

CD8 naive samples were obtained by positive selection for CCR7 among CD45RO-negative cells, yielding a CD45RA+CCR7+ population from which TemRA cells were excluded. The donors were healthy, HIV-negative adults who had no recently reported acute infections or vaccinations. Every donor was a Caucasian adult residing in Nashville, Tennessee, USA. Blood was obtained by leukapheresis, after which PBMCs were separated by Ficoll-Histopaque density gradient centrifugation and cryopreserved in liquid nitrogen vapor phase. Purity and quantity of every magnetically sorted T cell population were checked by analytical flow cytometry. Each sorted fraction had its genomic DNA isolated and then quantified by UV absorbance on a Nanodrop 2000c.

Sequenced input: naive CD8+ T cells from PBMCs. Sample cell subset or site, as interpreted from the label and publication: CD45RA+CCR7+. The chain was built from TRBV4-3 and TRBJ2-6; no D gene is confidently identified. The clonotype was recovered from a man aged 18 to 35 in good health. Some clones in this sample may be carry-over from other donors' samples. The CDR3 here reads CASSQDPPTGANVLTF. The bases read TGCGCCAGCAGCCAAGATCCCCCCACTGGGGCCAACGTCCTGACTTTC.